These 25 T cell receptor beta chains were all obtained from the same sample, sequenced in a study of CD8+CD57+ T cells in acquired aplastic anemia. Patients sequenced had flow cytometry evidence of CD8+CD57+ cell expansion. Genomic DNA templated the TCR beta VDJ and CDR3 profiling. TCRdb reprocessed the reads via MiXCR and lists one record per CDR3 protein. The top ten hold more than 10% of the sample, which has 150,000 to 170,000 distinct CDR3 sequences, about 54% seen once. Sequenced: sorted CD4+, CD8+, or CD8+CD57+ T cells (not recorded which) from PBMCs. These receptors all come from a human donor with aplastic anemia.

This clonotype turned up a few times. V and J are TRBV6-1 and TRBJ2-5; 9 nucleotides align to TRBD1. CDR3 size: 17 residues. Germline V gives CDR1 MNHNS, CDR2 SASEGT. V was pared by 3 bases and J by 3 bases, with 11 bases of the junction left unmatched. The CDR3, as DNA: TGTGCCAGCAGTGAGTGGGGACAGGGAGGAAGGGAAGAGACCCAGTACTTC. Translated, it gives CASSEWGQGGREETQYF.

This clonotype was detected ten times or more. V is TRBV19 and J is TRBJ2-1, with 8 bases aligning to TRBD2. Losses at the gene ends were 4 bases for V and 4 bases for J; bases not matched to a gene: 6. This CDR3 comprises 15 residues. CDR1 and CDR2 (germline): LNHDA, SQIVND (reference sequence). The CDR3 bases are TGTGCCAGTAGTACAAGCGGGGGCGAATACAATGAGCAGTTCTTC. Encoded protein: CASSTSGGEYNEQFF.

This rearrangement joins TRBV6-2 or TRBV6-3 to TRBJ2-7; perhaps TRBD2 as D (5 bases). The CDR3 has 13 amino acids. V lost 4 bases and J 6 bases, leaving 13 bases between the germline ends. In germline, CDR1 is MNHEY, CDR2 SVGEGT. CDR3 protein: CASSWLRGSEQYF. CDR3 in DNA: TGTGCCAGCAGTTGGCTGCGAGGGAGCGAGCAGTACTTC.

The chain uses TRBV20-1 and TRBJ1-2; 7 bases agree with TRBD1. The CDR3 is 10 amino acids. Germline V CDR1 and CDR2: DFQATT, SNEGSKA (reference sequence). The V segment lost 6 bases and the J segment 8 bases; nucleotides outside the gene matches: 3. The CDR3 DNA reads as TGCAGTGCACCAGGGGGAGGCTACACCTTC. Translation gives CSAPGGGYTF.

This clonotype occurred a few times. The gene calls are TRBV7-9 and TRBJ2-5; D uncertain. From germline, CDR1 is SEHNR and CDR2 FQNEAQ (reference sequence). This CDR3 region has 13 residues. Deletions cut 5 bases from V and 5 bases from J, with 12 bases between. DNA for the CDR3: TGTGCCAGCAGCCGAGAAGGAAGGGAGACCCAGTACTTC. Translated, it gives CASSREGRETQYF.

The CDR3 sequence: CASARGFEGRYGYTF. CDR3 coding DNA: TGTGCCAGCGCACGGGGTTTTGAGGGACGCTATGGCTACACCTTC. The rearrangement links TRBV27 to TRBJ1-2; D is perhaps TRBD1 (5 bases). The CDR3 spans 15 residues. Trimming took 8 bases from V and 4 from J, leaving 20 bases between them. Germline V gives CDR1 MNHEY, CDR2 SMNVEV (reference sequence).

This clonotype has ten or more counts. The DNA for the CDR3 is TGTGCCAGCAGCTTACTTGGGACAACCTACAATGAGCAGTTCTTC. Translation gives CASSLLGTTYNEQFF. The rearrangement joins TRBV7-9 to TRBJ2-1, with D possibly TRBD1 on 6 matching bases. CDR1 and CDR2 from the germline V gene are SEHNR and FQNEAQ (reference sequence). This CDR3 is 15 amino acids long. Trimming left V 2 bases short and J 2 bases short, with 10 bases between.

CDR3 loop: CASSEAQRGDGYTF. For the CDR3, the DNA is TGTGCCAGCAGTGAAGCGCAAAGGGGAGATGGCTACACCTTC. This chain uses TRBV2 with TRBJ1-2; D might be TRBD1 (5 bases). CDR3 length: 14 residues. Per germline, CDR1 SNHLY and CDR2 FYNNEI. Trimming left V 0 bases short and J 6 bases short, with 11 bases between.

This chain uses TRBV15 with TRBJ1-2, with TRBD1 matching over 9 bases. Germline CDR1 LNHNV, CDR2 YYDKDF (reference sequence). Trimming cost V 5 bases and J 3 bases; bases outside gene matches: 4. The CDR3 length is 14 residues. The CDR3 DNA is TGTGCCACCAGCGGGGACAGGGAGTACTATGGCTACACCTTC. As protein: CATSGDREYYGYTF.

The chain uses TRBV19 and TRBJ1-5, with D possibly matching TRBD1 (6 bases). Germline CDR1 and CDR2: LNHDA and SQIVND (reference sequence). V dropped 1 base and J dropped 0 bases, with 13 bases sitting between them. The CDR3 sequence is 17 residues long. Written as DNA, the CDR3 is TGTGCCAGTAGTATAGGCTGGGGGCGGCATAGCAATCAGCCCCAGCATTTT. This codes for CASSIGWGRHSNQPQHF.

This clonotype was seen only a few times. This chain uses TRBV24-1 with TRBJ2-2, with 9 bases identical to TRBD2. The CDR3 sequence is 17 residues long. V dropped 3 bases and J dropped 5; count of bases not matched to a gene: 9. Germline V CDR1 and CDR2: KGHDR, SFDVKD. CDR3 DNA sequence: TGTGCCACCAGTGATACTCCGCGGGGGGGCGAGACCGGGGAGCTGTTTTTT. Its translation: CATSDTPRGGETGELFF.

The sample holds many counts of this clonotype. The chain recombines TRBV13 with TRBJ2-7; 8 bases are a match to TRBD1. The germline CDR1 and CDR2 sequences are PRHDT and FYEKMQ (reference sequence). Trimming cost V 3 bases and J 6 bases; bases outside gene matches: 10. The CDR3 spans 15 residues. The CDR3 reads CASSLGQALGGEQYF. CDR3 nucleotides: TGTGCCAGCAGCTTGGGACAGGCCCTAGGGGGCGAGCAGTACTTC.

V usage is TRBV11-2 and J usage is TRBJ2-5; D uncertain. V was trimmed by 3 bases and J by 1 base, leaving 12 bases between them. The CDR3 is 15 amino acids. CDR1 SGHAT and CDR2 FQNNGV come from the germline V gene. Here the CDR3 DNA reads TGTGCCAGCAGCTTTGTAGATGGGTCCCAAGAGACCCAGTACTTC. Its protein product is CASSFVDGSQETQYF.

The genes are TRBV11-2 and TRBJ2-5, with 10 bases fitting TRBD2. Losses at the gene ends were 2 bases for V and 2 bases for J; bases not matched to a gene: 8. CDR3 size: 17 residues. CDR1 is SGHAT and CDR2 is FQNNGV in the germline V gene. CDR3 coding DNA: TGTGCCAGCAGCTTACTAGCGGGGGCCAACTTTCAAGAGACCCAGTACTTC. Encoded protein: CASSLLAGANFQETQYF. The full variable domain, in which reference TRBV11-2 and TRBJ2-5 provide the parts outside the CDR3, is EAGVAQSPRYKIIEKRQSVAFWCNPISGHATLYWYQQILGQGPKLLIQFQNNGVVDDSQLPKDRFSAERLKGVDSTLKIQPAKLEDSAVYLCASSLLAGANFQETQYFGPGTRLLVL.

This clonotype came up many times. This chain joins TRBV7-9 and TRBJ1-1, with D maybe TRBD1 (5 bases). This CDR3 contains 13 residues. Trimming took off 5 bases at V and 5 bases at J, with 12 bases between the two ends. CDR1 is SEHNR and CDR2 is FQNEAQ in the germline V gene (reference sequence). The CDR3 sequence: CASSPSGTTEAFF. CDR3 bases: TGTGCCAGCAGCCCATCCGGGACTACTGAAGCTTTCTTT. Together with reference TRBV7-9 and TRBJ1-1, the CDR3 gives the full variable domain: DTGVSQNPRHKITKRGQNVTFRCDPISEHNRLYWYRQTLGQGPEFLTYFQNEAQLEKSRLLSDRFSAERPKGSFSTLEIQRTEQGDSAMYLCASSPSGTTEAFFGQGTRLTVV.

In this sample, this clonotype turned up many times. The chain has TRBV20-1 and TRBJ1-1; D not resolved. CDR3 length: 13 residues. Germline V lookup: CDR1 DFQATT, CDR2 SNEGSKA (reference sequence). V was clipped by 7 bases and J by 2 bases, with 14 bases between them. The CDR3 nucleotides read TGCAGTGTCGTACTGGGCGGTAACACTGAAGCTTTCTTT. It codes for CSVVLGGNTEAFF.

Worth noting for this clonotype: The junction departs from germline at one end; a sequencing error may be responsible. The rearrangement uses TRBV29-1 and TRBJ2-7; TRBD2 might be the D (6 bases). The CDR3 extends over 12 amino acids. Germline values: CDR1 SQVTM, CDR2 ANQGSEA. CDR3 nucleotide sequence: TGCAGCGTCGAAGGCGGGATCCGGGAGCAGTACTTC. Protein: CSVEGGIREQYF.

The rearrangement links TRBV20-1 to TRBJ1-6, with D maybe TRBD1 (5 bases). The CDR3 contains 12 residues. Germline CDR1 is DFQATT and CDR2 is SNEGSKA (reference sequence). V lost 2 bases and J 8 bases, leaving 7 bases between the germline ends. CDR3 nucleotide sequence: TGCAGTGCTAGATCGACAGATTCACCCCTCCACTTT. Translated: CSARSTDSPLHF.

The chain has TRBV15 and TRBJ2-3; TRBD2 matches at 8 bases. CDR1 LNHNV and CDR2 YYDKDF come from the germline V gene (reference sequence). V was pared by 1 base and J by 2 bases, with 5 bases of the junction left unmatched. The CDR3 has 16 amino acids. The CDR3 loop is CATSRAGGGYTDTQYF. DNA for the CDR3: TGTGCCACCAGCAGAGCAGGCGGGGGGTACACAGATACGCAGTATTTT.

This clonotype occurred a few times. The V and J genes are TRBV10-3 and TRBJ2-5; TRBD1 might be the D (6 bases). The CDR3 sequence is 15 residues long. The germline V and J ends were trimmed by 6 bases and 0 bases, with 14 bases remaining between them. In germline, CDR1 is ENHRY, CDR2 SYGVKD. CDR3 sequence reads: CAISWTDLYQETQYF. In nucleotides, the CDR3 is TGTGCCATCAGCTGGACAGATCTGTACCAAGAGACCCAGTACTTC.

In its sample, this clonotype was seen a few times. The chain joins TRBV15 to TRBJ2-3; D may be TRBD1 or TRBD2 (5 bases each). This CDR3 is 16 amino acids long. V was shortened by 0 bases and J by 0 bases, with 10 bases between the two germline ends. Germline V gene sequence: CDR1 LNHNV, CDR2 YYDKDF (reference sequence). As DNA, the CDR3 is TGTGCCACCAGCAGAGATCGGGGCCTAAGCACAGATACGCAGTATTTT. Translated: CATSRDRGLSTDTQYF.

In this sample, this clonotype turned up many times. The rearrangement joins TRBV6-1 to TRBJ1-2, with 8 bases fitting TRBD1. V was clipped by 3 bases and J by 8 bases; unmatched bases: 11. The CDR3 extends over 15 amino acids. In germline, CDR1 is MNHNS, CDR2 SASEGT. CDR3 nucleotides: TGTGCCAGCAGTGATCGGACAGGGAACCCTCGGGGCTACACCTTC. As protein: CASSDRTGNPRGYTF.

Of note for this clonotype: It may be a read error: a sequence one base away is much more abundant. The chain combines TRBV4-1 with TRBJ2-1; tentatively, D is TRBD1 (6 bases). The CDR3 length is 12 residues. V was cut by 0 bases and J by 15 bases, with 12 bases left in between. Germline lookup yields CDR1 MGHRA and CDR2 YSYEKL. The CDR3 bases are TGCGCCAGCAGCCAAGATATTACAGGGCGGTTCTTC. The encoded protein is CASSQDITGRFF.

The chain couples TRBV15 to TRBJ1-1; D is perhaps TRBD1 (6 bases). V was cut by 0 bases and J by 3 bases, with 11 bases left in between. The CDR3 length is 15 residues. Germline V gene lookup returns CDR1 LNHNV and CDR2 YYDKDF (reference sequence). The CDR3 DNA is TGTGCCACCAGCAGAGACAGGGGTTTGTACACTGAAGCTTTCTTT. Amino acids: CATSRDRGLYTEAFF.

The V call is TRBV20-1, the J call TRBJ2-5, with 10 bases aligning to TRBD2. With V trimmed by 0 bases and J by 4 bases, 8 bases remained unmatched. Germline V gene data show CDR1 as DFQATT and CDR2 as SNEGSKA (reference sequence). The CDR3 is made up of 16 amino acids. The DNA of the CDR3 is TGCAGTGCTAGAGATGACCCCACTAGCGGGACAGAGACCCAGTACTTC. The encoded protein is CSARDDPTSGTETQYF.